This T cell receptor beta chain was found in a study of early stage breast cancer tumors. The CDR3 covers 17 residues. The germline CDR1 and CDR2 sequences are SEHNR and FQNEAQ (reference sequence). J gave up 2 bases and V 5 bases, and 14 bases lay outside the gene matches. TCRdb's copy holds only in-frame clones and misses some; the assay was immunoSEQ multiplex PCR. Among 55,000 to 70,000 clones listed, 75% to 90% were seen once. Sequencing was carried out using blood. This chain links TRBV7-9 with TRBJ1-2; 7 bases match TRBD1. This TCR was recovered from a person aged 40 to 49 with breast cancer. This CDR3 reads CASSQSGEGANNYGYTF. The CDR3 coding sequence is TGTGCCAGCAGCCAATCGGGGGAGGGGGCAAACAACTATGGCTACACCTTC.